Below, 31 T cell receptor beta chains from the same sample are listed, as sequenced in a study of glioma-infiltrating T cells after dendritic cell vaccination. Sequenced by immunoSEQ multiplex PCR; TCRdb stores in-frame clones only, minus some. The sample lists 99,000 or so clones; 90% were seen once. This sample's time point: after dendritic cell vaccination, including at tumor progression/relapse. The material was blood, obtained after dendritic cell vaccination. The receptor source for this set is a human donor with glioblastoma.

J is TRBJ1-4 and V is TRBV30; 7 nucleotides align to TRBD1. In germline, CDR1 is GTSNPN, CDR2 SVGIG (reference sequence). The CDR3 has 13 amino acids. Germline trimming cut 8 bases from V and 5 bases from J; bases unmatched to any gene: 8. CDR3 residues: CALRGQTNEKLFF. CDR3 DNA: TGTGCCCTCCGGGGACAGACAAATGAAAAACTGTTTTTT.

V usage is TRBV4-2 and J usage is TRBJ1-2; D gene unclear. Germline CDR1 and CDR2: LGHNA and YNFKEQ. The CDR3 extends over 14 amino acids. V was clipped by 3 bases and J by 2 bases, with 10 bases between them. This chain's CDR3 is CASSQPDKNYGYTF. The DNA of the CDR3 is TGTGCCAGCAGCCAGCCTGACAAGAACTATGGCTACACCTTC.

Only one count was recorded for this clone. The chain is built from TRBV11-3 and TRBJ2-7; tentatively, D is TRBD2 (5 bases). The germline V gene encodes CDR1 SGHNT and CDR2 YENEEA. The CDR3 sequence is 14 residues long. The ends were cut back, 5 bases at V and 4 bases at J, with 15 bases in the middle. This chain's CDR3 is CASSDARRVYEQYF. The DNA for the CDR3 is TGTGCCAGCAGCGACGCGAGGCGGGTGTACGAGCAGTACTTC. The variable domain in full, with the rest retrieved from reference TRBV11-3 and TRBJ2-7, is EAGVVQSPRYKIIEKKQPVAFWCNPISGHNTLYWYLQNLGQGPELLIRYENEEAVDDSQLPKDRFSAERLKGVDSTLKIQPAELGDSAVYLCASSDARRVYEQYFGPGTRLTVT.

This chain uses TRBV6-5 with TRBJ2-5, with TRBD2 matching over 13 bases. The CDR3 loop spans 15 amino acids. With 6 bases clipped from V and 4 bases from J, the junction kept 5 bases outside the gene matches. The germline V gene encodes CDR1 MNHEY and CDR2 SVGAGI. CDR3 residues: CASSWTSGRPETQYF. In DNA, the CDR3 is TGTGCCAGCAGCTGGACTAGCGGGAGACCAGAGACCCAGTACTTC.

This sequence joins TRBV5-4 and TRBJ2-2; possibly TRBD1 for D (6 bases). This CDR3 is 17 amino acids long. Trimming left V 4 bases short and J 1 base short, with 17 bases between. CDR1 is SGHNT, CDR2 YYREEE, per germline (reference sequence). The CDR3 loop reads CASSATGLGRNTGELFF. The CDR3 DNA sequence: TGTGCCAGCAGCGCTACAGGGTTGGGAAGGAACACCGGGGAGCTGTTTTTT. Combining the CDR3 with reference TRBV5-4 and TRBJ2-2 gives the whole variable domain ETGVTQSPTHLIKTRGQQVTLRCSSQSGHNTVSWYQQALGQGPQFIFQYYREEENGRGNFPPRFSGLQFPNYSSELNVNALELDDSALYLCASSATGLGRNTGELFFGEGSRLTVL.

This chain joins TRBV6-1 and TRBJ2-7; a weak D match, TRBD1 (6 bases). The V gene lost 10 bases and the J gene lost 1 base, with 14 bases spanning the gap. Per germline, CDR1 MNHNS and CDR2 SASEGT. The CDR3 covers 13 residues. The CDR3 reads CAILTGISYEQYF. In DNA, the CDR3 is TGTGCCATCTTAACAGGGATTTCCTACGAGCAGTACTTC.

CDR3 residues: CASSPQGSLYNEQFF. In nucleotides, the CDR3 is TGTGCCAGCTCACCACAGGGGTCCCTCTACAATGAGCAGTTCTTC. The rearrangement joins TRBV18 to TRBJ2-1; TRBD1 might be the D (5 bases). This CDR3 contains 15 residues. Germline CDR1 KGHSH, CDR2 LQKENI. The V end was cut by 1 base, the J end by 3 bases, with 10 bases between.

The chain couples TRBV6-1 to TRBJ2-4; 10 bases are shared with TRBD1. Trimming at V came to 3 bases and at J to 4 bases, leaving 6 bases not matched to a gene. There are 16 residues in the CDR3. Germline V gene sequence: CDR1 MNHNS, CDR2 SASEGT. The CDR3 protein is CASSEDRGYGKNIQYF. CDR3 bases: TGTGCCAGCAGTGAGGACAGGGGGTATGGTAAAAACATTCAGTACTTC.

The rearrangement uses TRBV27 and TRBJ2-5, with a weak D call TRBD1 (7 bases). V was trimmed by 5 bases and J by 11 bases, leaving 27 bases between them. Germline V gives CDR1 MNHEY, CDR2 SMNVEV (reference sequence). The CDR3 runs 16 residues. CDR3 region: CASSPYDRVRSGEQYF. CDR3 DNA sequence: TGTGCCAGCAGTCCGTATGACAGGGTACGTTCGGGAGAGCAGTACTTC.

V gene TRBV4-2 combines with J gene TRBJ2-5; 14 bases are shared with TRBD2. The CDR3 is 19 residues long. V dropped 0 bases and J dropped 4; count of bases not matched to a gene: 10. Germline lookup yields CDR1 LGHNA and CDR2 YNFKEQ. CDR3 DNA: TGTGCCAGCAGCCAAGAGCCGGGACTAGCGGGGGTTCAGGGAGAGACCCAGTACTTC. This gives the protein CASSQEPGLAGVQGETQYF.

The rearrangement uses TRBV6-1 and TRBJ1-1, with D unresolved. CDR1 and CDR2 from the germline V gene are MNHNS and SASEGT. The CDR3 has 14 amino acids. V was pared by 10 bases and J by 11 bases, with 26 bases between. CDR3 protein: CATNSEVLGQVAFF. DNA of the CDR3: TGTGCCACCAATTCTGAAGTTTTGGGTCAGGTGGCTTTCTTT.

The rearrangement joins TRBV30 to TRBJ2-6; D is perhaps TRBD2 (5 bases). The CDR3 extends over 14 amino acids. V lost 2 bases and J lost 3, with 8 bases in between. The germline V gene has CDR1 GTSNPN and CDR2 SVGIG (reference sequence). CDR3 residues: CAWSSGVGANVLTF. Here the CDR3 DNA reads TGTGCCTGGAGTTCCGGGGTTGGGGCCAACGTCCTGACTTTC.

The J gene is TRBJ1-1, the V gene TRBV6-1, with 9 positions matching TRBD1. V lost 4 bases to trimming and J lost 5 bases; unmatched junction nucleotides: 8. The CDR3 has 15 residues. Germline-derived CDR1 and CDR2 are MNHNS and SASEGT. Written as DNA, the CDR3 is TGTGCCAGCAGTGGATTGACACAGGGGGCGACTGAAGCTTTCTTT. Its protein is CASSGLTQGATEAFF.

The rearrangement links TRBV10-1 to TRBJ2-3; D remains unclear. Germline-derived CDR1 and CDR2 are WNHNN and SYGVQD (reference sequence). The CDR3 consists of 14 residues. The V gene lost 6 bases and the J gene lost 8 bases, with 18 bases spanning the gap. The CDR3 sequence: CASSETNTRRTQYF. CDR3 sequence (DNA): TGCGCCAGCAGCGAAACTAACACCCGTCGTACGCAGTATTTT.

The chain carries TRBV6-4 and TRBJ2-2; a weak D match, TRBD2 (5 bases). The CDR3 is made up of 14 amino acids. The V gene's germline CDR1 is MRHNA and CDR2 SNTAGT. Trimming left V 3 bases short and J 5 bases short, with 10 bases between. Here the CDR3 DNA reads TGTGCCAGCAGTGAGTCACTAGAAACCGGGGAGCTGTTTTTT. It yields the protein CASSESLETGELFF.

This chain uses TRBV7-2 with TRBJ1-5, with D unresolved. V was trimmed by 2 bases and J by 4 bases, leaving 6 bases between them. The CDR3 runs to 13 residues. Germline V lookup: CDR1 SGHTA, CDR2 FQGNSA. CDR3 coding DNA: TGTGCCAGCAGCTTACGCGGGAATCAGCCCCAGCATTTT. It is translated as CASSLRGNQPQHF.

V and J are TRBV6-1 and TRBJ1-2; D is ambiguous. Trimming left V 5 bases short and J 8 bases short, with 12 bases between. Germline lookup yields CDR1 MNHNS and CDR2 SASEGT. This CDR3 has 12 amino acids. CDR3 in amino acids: CASSSPEFGYTF. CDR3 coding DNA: TGTGCCAGCAGTAGCCCGGAGTTCGGCTACACCTTC.

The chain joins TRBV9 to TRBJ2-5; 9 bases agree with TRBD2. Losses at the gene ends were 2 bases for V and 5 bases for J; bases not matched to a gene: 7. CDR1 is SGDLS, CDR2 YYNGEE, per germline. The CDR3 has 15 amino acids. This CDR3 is CASSVTSGGGETQYF. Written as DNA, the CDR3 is TGTGCCAGCAGCGTGACTAGCGGAGGGGGGGAGACCCAGTACTTC.

CDR3 loop: CASQREGVVEQYF. Written as DNA, the CDR3 is TGTGCCAGTCAAAGGGAGGGAGTCGTCGAGCAGTACTTC. The chain has TRBV2 and TRBJ2-7; 7 bases line up with TRBD2. Germline V lookup: CDR1 SNHLY, CDR2 FYNNEI. V shed 9 bases, J shed 6 bases, and the junction held 11 bases outside the gene matches. The CDR3 consists of 13 residues.

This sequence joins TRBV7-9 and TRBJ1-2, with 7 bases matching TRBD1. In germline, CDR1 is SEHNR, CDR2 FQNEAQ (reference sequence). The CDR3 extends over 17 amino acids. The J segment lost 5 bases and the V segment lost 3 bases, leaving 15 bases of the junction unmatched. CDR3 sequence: CASSLGGQVGMGYGYTF. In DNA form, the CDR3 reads TGTGCCAGCAGCTTGGGAGGACAGGTCGGCATGGGGTATGGCTACACCTTC.

CDR3 sequence reads: CASRPRDRLMDEQYF. CDR3 coding DNA: TGTGCCAGCAGGCCCAGGGACAGGCTAATGGACGAGCAGTACTTC. The rearrangement joins TRBV6-1 to TRBJ2-5; 8 bases are shared with TRBD1. The DNA end is a closer match to TRBJ2-7, so the J assignment may be wrong. Germline values: CDR1 MNHNS, CDR2 SASEGT. This CDR3 has 15 residues.

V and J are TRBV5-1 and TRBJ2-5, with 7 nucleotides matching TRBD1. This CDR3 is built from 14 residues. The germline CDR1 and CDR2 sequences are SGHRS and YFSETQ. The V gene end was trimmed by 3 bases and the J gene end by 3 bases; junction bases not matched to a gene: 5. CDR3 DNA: TGCGCCAGCAGCTGGGGGACAGAGAAAGAGACCCAGTACTTC. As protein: CASSWGTEKETQYF.

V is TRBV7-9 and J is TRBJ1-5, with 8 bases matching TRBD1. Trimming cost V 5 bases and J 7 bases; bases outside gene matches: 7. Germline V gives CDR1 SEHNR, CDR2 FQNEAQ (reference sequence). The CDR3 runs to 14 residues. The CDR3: CASSKQGAEQPQHF. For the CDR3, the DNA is TGTGCCAGCAGCAAGCAGGGGGCGGAACAGCCCCAGCATTTT.

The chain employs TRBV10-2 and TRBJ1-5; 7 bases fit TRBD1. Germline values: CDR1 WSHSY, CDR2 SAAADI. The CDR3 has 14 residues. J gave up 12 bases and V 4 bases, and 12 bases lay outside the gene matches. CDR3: CASSGAGGTRYQHF. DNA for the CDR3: TGCGCCAGCAGTGGTGCAGGGGGGACGAGATACCAGCATTTT.

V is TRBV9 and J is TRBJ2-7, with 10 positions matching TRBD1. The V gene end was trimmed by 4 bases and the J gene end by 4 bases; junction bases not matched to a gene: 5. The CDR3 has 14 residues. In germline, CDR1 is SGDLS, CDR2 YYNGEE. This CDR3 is CASSIGQGGYEQYF. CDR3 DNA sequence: TGTGCCAGCAGCATTGGACAGGGGGGGTACGAGCAGTACTTC.

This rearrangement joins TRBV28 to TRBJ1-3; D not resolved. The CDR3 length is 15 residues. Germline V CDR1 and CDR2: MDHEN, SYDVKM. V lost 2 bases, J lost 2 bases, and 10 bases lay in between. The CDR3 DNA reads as TGTGCCAGCAGTTTAACCGGGTCCACTGGAAACACCATATATTTT. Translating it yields CASSLTGSTGNTIYF.

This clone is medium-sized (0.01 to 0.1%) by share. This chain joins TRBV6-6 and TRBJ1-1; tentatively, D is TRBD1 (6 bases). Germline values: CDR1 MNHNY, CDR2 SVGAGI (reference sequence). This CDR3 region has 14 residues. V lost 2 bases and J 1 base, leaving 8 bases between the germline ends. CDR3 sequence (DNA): TGTGCCAGCAGTTACGGGACAACGAACACTGAAGCTTTCTTT. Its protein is CASSYGTTNTEAFF.

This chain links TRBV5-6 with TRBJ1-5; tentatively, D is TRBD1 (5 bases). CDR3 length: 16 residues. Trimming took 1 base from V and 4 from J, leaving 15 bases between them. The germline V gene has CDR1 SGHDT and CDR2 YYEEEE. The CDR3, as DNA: TGTGCCAGCAGCTTGTACGTTAACAGGAATAATCAGCCCCAGCATTTT. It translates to CASSLYVNRNNQPQHF.

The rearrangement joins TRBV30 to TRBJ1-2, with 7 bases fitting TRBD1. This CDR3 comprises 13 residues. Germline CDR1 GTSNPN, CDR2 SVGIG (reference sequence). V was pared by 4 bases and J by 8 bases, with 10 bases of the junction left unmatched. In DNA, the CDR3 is TGTGCCTGGACTGACACAGGGGCCGGCGGCTACACCTTC. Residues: CAWTDTGAGGYTF.

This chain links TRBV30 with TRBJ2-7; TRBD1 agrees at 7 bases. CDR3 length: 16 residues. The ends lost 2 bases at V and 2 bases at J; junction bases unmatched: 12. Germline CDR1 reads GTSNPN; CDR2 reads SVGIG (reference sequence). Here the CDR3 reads CAWSTLRGQRAYEQYF. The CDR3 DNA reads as TGTGCCTGGAGTACCCTCAGGGGACAGAGAGCCTACGAGCAGTACTTC. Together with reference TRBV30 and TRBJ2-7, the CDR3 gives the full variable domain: SQTIHQWPATLVQPVGSPLSLECTVEGTSNPNLYWYRQAAGRGLQLLFYSVGIGQISSEVPQNLSASRPQDRQFILSSKKLLLSDSGFYLCAWSTLRGQRAYEQYFGPGTRLTVT.

Here the CDR3 reads CAWQRGHTGELFF. For the CDR3, the DNA is TGTGCCTGGCAGCGGGGGCATACCGGGGAGCTGTTTTTT. The rearrangement links TRBV30 to TRBJ2-2; the match to TRBD2 covers 8 bases. The CDR3 spans 13 residues. Per the germline V gene, CDR1 is GTSNPN and CDR2 is SVGIG (reference sequence). V shed 5 bases, J shed 5 bases, and the junction held 4 bases outside the gene matches.